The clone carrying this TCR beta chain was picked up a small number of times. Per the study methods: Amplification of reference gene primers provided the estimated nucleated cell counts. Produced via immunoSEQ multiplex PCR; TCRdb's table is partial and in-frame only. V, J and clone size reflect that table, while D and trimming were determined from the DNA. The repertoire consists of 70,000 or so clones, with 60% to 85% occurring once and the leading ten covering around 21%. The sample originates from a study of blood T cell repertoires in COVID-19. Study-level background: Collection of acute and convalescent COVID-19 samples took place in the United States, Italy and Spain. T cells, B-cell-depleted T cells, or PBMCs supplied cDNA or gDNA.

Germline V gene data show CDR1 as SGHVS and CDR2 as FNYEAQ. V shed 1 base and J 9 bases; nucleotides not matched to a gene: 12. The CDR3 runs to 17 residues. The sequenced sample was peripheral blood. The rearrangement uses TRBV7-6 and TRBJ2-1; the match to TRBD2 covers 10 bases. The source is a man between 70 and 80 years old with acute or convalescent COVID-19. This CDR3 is CASSLGVGSGRNPEQFF. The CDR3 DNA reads TGTGCCAGCAGCTTAGGGGTGGGTAGCGGGAGGAATCCTGAGCAGTTCTTC. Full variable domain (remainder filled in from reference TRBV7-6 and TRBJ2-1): GAGVSQSPRYKVTKRGQDVALRCDPISGHVSLYWYRQALGQGPEFLTYFNYEAQQDKSGLPNDRFSAERPEGSISTLTIQRTEQRDSAMYRCASSLGVGSGRNPEQFFGPGTRLTVL.